This entry describes one TCR beta chain. These data originate in a study of blood T cell repertoires in COVID-19. On the study more broadly: The analysed material was cDNA or gDNA that came from T cells, B-cell-depleted T cells, or PBMCs.

Study processing details: Nucleated cell counts were estimated from reference gene primer amplification. Measured with immunoSEQ multiplex PCR; TCRdb has only the in-frame clones, and not every one. V and J calls and clone size are given by that table; D and trimming were obtained from the DNA. The sample contains fewer than 30,000 clones, 60% to 80% of which appear only once. This clonotype was obtained from a woman in her 70s with active or convalescent COVID-19. Sequences were obtained from peripheral blood.

The CDR3 sequence is CASTLMSPGQGFGNTIYF. For the CDR3, the DNA is TGCGCCAGCACTCTGATGTCCCCGGGACAGGGCTTCGGAAACACCATATATTTT. The rearrangement uses TRBV4-1 and TRBJ1-3, with 9 bases that match TRBD1. CDR3 length: 18 residues. Germline V gene data show CDR1 as MGHRA and CDR2 as YSYEKL. V dropped 7 bases and J dropped 4; count of bases not matched to a gene: 17.